This T cell receptor beta chain appears in the sequencing data of a study of cytomegalovirus exposure and HLA in healthy donors (dated by TCRdb to between 2016 and 2019). Regarding the study in general: According to a later analysis, one platform produced both the roughly 110 validation repertoires and the 620 or so repertoires of the first cohort. The aim of the study was to test whether cataloging public T cell receptors could identify signatures of past pathogen exposure. High-throughput TCR immunosequencing, statistical association of individual TCRs with disease status, and machine learning were combined to predict cytomegalovirus infection status. In addition to the first cohort of roughly 700 subjects, a separate validation cohort of about 120 different subjects was used.

As regards this clone: The target of this receptor is not known. Base qualities are missing; no much larger clone stands one base away.

The donors belonged to the validation cohort of over a hundred subjects, which was separate from the approximately 700-subject first cohort. From the cysteine through the phenylalanine, the CDR3 covers 15 amino acids. Here the CDR3 DNA is all that survives: 45 bases in frame from base 1. V ends up 5 bases short and J 2 bases short, with an unmatched junction base count of 2. In the germline V gene, CDR1 corresponds to SGHTA and CDR2 to FQGNSA. What the study reported, not specific to this receptor: According to the authors, the approach could potentially be generalized to other disease states and immunological phenotypes. A later analysis found that TCRs clustered in the first cohort also tended to co-occur in the 95 to 150 validation repertoires, with approximately 93% of cluster scores above 0. In vitro tests confirmed that a few of the cytomegalovirus-associated TCR beta chains recognize cytomegalovirus antigens. In both the original and validation cohorts, the classifier was reported to diagnose cytomegalovirus status with high specificity and sensitivity. A later analysis lacked HLA typing for the validation cohort, so it scored co-occurrence in that cohort across all 110 or so repertoires. While some public TCRs were present in many individuals, most TCR sequences turned up only very rarely across donors. The study listed approximately 150 TCR beta chains as associated with cytomegalovirus.

Library prep was done by the immunoSEQ multiplex PCR assay. Processing in the source paper ran as follows. A statistical classification framework was developed to diagnose cytomegalovirus status using the catalog of TCR beta chain sequences. TCRdb stores this immuneACCESS table with in-frame sequences only. Part of the clones is absent; in the studies checked, under half of the shortfall reflects unresolved V genes, and no reason is known for the rest. The D gene and trimming were derived from the DNA, and the V and J assignments and clone size from that table. In all, the sample holds tens of thousands of clones, and about 93% of those were seen once. Roughly 3.2% of the sample belongs to the ten largest clones.

This TCR derives from a woman between 18 and 29 years old in good health and CMV-seropositive. Sequences were obtained from PBMCs. The sequence links TRBV7-2 to TRBJ1-5; TRBD1 aligns with 11 central bases. The CDR3 here reads CASSRDRGGNQPQHF. The bases read TGTGCCAGCAGCCGGGACAGGGGGGGCAATCAGCCCCAGCATTTT.